The T cell receptor beta chain under discussion was sequenced for a study of cytomegalovirus exposure and HLA in healthy donors. A multiplex PCR was run with 60 Vbeta primers and 13 Jbeta primers. The table came from immunoSEQ multiplex PCR; TCRdb's copy has only in-frame clones and leaves some out. The table includes approximately 89,000 clones, 76% detected once. Donors were ostensibly healthy at sampling, although undocumented immune exposures were probable. The TCR was taken from a male donor in good health and CMV-seronegative. The specimen was PBMCs.

The CDR3 is CASSLFRGGHVNGELFF. Written as DNA, the CDR3 is TGTGCCAGCAGTTTATTCCGCGGGGGGCACGTCAATGGGGAGCTGTTTTTT. The chain links TRBV27 to TRBJ2-2; 8 bases are a match to TRBD2. V was pared by 1 base and J by 8 bases, with 12 bases of the junction left unmatched. Germline V gene lookup returns CDR1 MNHEY and CDR2 SMNVEV (reference sequence). The CDR3 length is 17 residues.